This T cell receptor beta chain was recovered during a study of T-cell memory formation after mild COVID-19. Study-wide results and caveats: CD4+ bias marked clones expanding day 15 to 37, unlike balanced contracting clones. A subset of responding clones appeared in pre-infection memory, suggesting cross-reactive memory joined.

Note on this clonotype: Its antigen is unidentified.

TCRdb recomputed calls from the 5' RACE reads with MiXCR, one row per CDR3 protein. The sample lists approximately 490,000 distinct CDR3 sequences, about 20% occurring once. This CDR3 has 15 amino acids. Germline trimming cut 5 bases from V and 5 bases from J; bases unmatched to any gene: 9. CDR1 is SNHLY, CDR2 FYNNEI, per germline. Sequenced input: PBMCs or a T cell subset sorted from them (not recorded which). The chain employs TRBV2 and TRBJ2-7, with TRBD1 matching 10 bases. This clonotype was sampled from an adult woman who had mild COVID-19 (a few samples of this study predate the infection). Cell type and time point are not known. The DNA for the CDR3 is TGTGCCAGCAGTCCGCGCTTGACAGGGGGCCACGAGCAGTACTTC. Its translation is CASSPRLTGGHEQYF. The full variable domain, completed using reference TRBV2 and TRBJ2-7, is EPEVTQTPSHQVTQMGQEVILRCVPISNHLYFYWYRQILGQKVEFLVSFYNNEISEKSEIFDDQFSVERPDGSNFTLKIRSTKLEDSAMYFCASSPRLTGGHEQYFGPGTRLTVT.